Following are 29 T cell receptor beta chains from one sample sequenced in a study of blood T cell repertoires in COVID-19. Sequencing used immunoSEQ multiplex PCR; TCRdb keeps in-frame clones, though not all of them. The sample includes roughly 100,000 clones, 80% of them seen just once. The sequencing sample was made of peripheral blood. These receptors were collected from a human donor in a cohort sampled during active COVID-19.

A few counts support this clone. The chain is built from TRBV9 and TRBJ1-1; the match to TRBD1 covers 9 bases. This CDR3 comprises 13 residues. Trimming took 3 bases from V and 11 from J; bases not matched to a gene: 8. CDR1 SGDLS and CDR2 YYNGEE come from the germline V gene. The CDR3 spells CASSAQDRGDAFF. The CDR3 DNA sequence: TGTGCCAGCAGCGCGCAGGACAGGGGTGACGCTTTCTTT.

In its sample, this clone was seen once. This chain links TRBV5-1 with TRBJ2-7; 11 bases map to TRBD1. The J segment lost 1 base and the V segment lost 4 bases, leaving 7 bases of the junction unmatched. The CDR3 has 16 amino acids. Germline CDR1 SGHRS, CDR2 YFSETQ. The CDR3, as DNA: TGCGCCAGCAGCCGGGGACAGGGGGGGACGTCCTACGAGCAGTACTTC. Translation: CASSRGQGGTSYEQYF.

This clone was detected a few times. The gene calls are TRBV7-8 and TRBJ1-5, with D hard to call. The CDR3 sequence is 16 residues long. Trimming removed 2 bases at V and 2 bases at J, with 13 bases between. Germline V CDR1 and CDR2: SGHVS, FQNEAQ. CDR3 in DNA: TGTGCCAGCAGCTTATCTCGGTTCCCCCGCAATCAGCCCCAGCATTTT. Its protein product is CASSLSRFPRNQPQHF.

The CDR3 is CASRPTETYEQYF. The CDR3 DNA follows: TGTGCCAGCAGGCCTACAGAGACCTACGAGCAGTACTTC. V is TRBV28 and J is TRBJ2-7; no reliable D call. V was cut by 6 bases and J by 2 bases, with 11 bases left in between. CDR3 length: 13 amino acids. Germline V gene sequence: CDR1 MDHEN, CDR2 SYDVKM.

The V gene is TRBV25-1, the J gene TRBJ1-1; 7 bases match TRBD1. Unmatched junction bases numbered 8, after V lost 7 bases and J lost 9 bases. The CDR3 length is 12 residues. Looked up from germline, CDR1 is MGHDK and CDR2 is SYGVNS. CDR3 in amino acids: CASTTGQLKAFF. CDR3 in DNA: TGTGCCAGCACTACGGGACAGCTTAAAGCTTTCTTT. The variable domain in full, completed from reference TRBV25-1 and TRBJ1-1, reads EADIYQTPRYLVIGTGKKITLECSQTMGHDKMYWYQQDPGMELHLIHYSYGVNSTEKGDLSSESTVSRIRTEHFPLTLESARPSHTSQYLCASTTGQLKAFFGQGTRLTVV.

The V call is TRBV5-6, the J call TRBJ1-6; a possible D gene is TRBD1 (6 bases). V was shortened by 2 bases and J by 8 bases, with 17 bases between the two germline ends. Germline-derived CDR1 and CDR2 are SGHDT and YYEEEE. CDR3 length: 16 amino acids. The CDR3 spells CASSLRAGVVDSPLHF. The CDR3 region has the DNA TGTGCCAGCAGCTTACGGGCAGGGGTGGTTGATTCACCCCTCCACTTT.

The gene calls are TRBV10-3 and TRBJ2-2, with 7 nucleotides matching TRBD2. CDR1 is ENHRY, CDR2 SYGVKD, per germline. The V and J ends lost 2 bases and 5 bases, in that order; junction bases with no gene match: 5. This CDR3 spans 15 amino acids. This CDR3 reads CAISEDPAGTGELFF. The CDR3 coding sequence is TGTGCCATCAGTGAGGACCCAGCGGGAACCGGGGAGCTGTTTTTT.

V and J are TRBV29-1 and TRBJ2-1; maybe TRBD1 (6 bases). Germline V gives CDR1 SQVTM, CDR2 ANQGSEA. CDR3 length: 15 residues. The V end lost 4 bases, the J end lost 0 bases, and 13 bases lay between the germline ends. The chain's CDR3 is CSVGGGHSSYNEQFF. The DNA of the CDR3 is TGCAGCGTTGGAGGGGGTCACAGCTCCTACAATGAGCAGTTCTTC.

The genes are TRBV18 and TRBJ2-7, with 13 bases lining up with TRBD2. The CDR3 is 15 residues long. Per germline, CDR1 KGHSH and CDR2 LQKENI. The trim removed 5 bases at V and 5 bases at J, leaving 6 bases unmatched. CDR3 in DNA: TGTGCCAGCTCAAGGACTAGCGGGGGTAAGAACGAGCAGTACTTC. Protein sequence: CASSRTSGGKNEQYF.

The rearrangement joins TRBV6-6 to TRBJ1-6; the match to TRBD1 covers 7 bases. The CDR3 is 14 amino acids. The V gene end was trimmed by 6 bases and the J gene end by 7 bases; junction bases not matched to a gene: 6. Germline loops: CDR1 MNHNY, CDR2 SVGAGI (reference sequence). The CDR3 DNA reads as TGTGCCAGCAGGTCCGACAGGGACAATTCACCCCTCCACTTT. Its protein is CASRSDRDNSPLHF.

The chain combines TRBV2 with TRBJ2-6; 7 bases are a match to TRBD1. Germline lookup yields CDR1 SNHLY and CDR2 FYNNEI. After removal of 9 bases from V and 0 bases from J, the junction contained 11 bases not matched to a gene. There are 17 residues in the CDR3. The CDR3 loop reads CARIHRGLSSGANVLTF. CDR3 coding DNA: TGTGCCAGGATTCACAGGGGATTGAGCTCTGGGGCCAACGTCCTGACTTTC.

The chain uses TRBV5-1 and TRBJ2-1, with 10 bases fitting TRBD1. The trim removed 4 bases at V and 15 bases at J, leaving 16 bases unmatched. CDR1 SGHRS and CDR2 YFSETQ come from the germline V gene. CDR3 length: 15 amino acids. CDR3 residues: CASSPYLGTGATWFF. In nucleotides, the CDR3 is TGCGCCAGCAGCCCCTACCTCGGGACAGGGGCCACCTGGTTCTTC.

This sequence joins TRBV15 and TRBJ2-7; D is ambiguous. The CDR3 covers 13 residues. CDR1 is LNHNV, CDR2 YYDKDF, per germline (reference sequence). The V end lost 6 bases, the J end lost 5 bases, and 14 bases lay between the germline ends. CDR3 region: CATRSGIYNEQYF. CDR3 coding DNA: TGTGCCACCAGATCAGGTATTTACAACGAGCAGTACTTC.

The J gene is TRBJ1-5, the V gene TRBV18; the match to TRBD1 covers 10 bases. CDR3 length: 17 amino acids. V lost 6 bases to trimming and J lost 4 bases; unmatched junction nucleotides: 12. CDR1 KGHSH and CDR2 LQKENI come from the germline V gene. This chain's CDR3 is CASSDTTKGQGNQPQHF. The DNA of the CDR3 is TGTGCCAGCTCGGATACCACGAAGGGACAGGGGAATCAGCCCCAGCATTTT.

This chain connects TRBV6-4 to TRBJ2-3; TRBD1 matches at 11 bases. Germline CDR1 MRHNA, CDR2 SNTAGT. The length of the CDR3 is 13 residues. V lost 7 bases and J lost 7; bases outside the gene matches: 4. The CDR3 is CASTGQGDHTQYF. The CDR3 nucleotides are TGTGCCAGCACGGGACAGGGGGATCATACGCAGTATTTT.

This CDR3 reads CASSPGTGHGYTF. Here the CDR3 DNA reads TGTGCCAGCAGCCCCGGAACAGGCCATGGCTACACCTTC. The chain couples TRBV3-1 (or the pseudogene TRBV3-2) to TRBJ1-2, with D possibly matching TRBD1 (5 bases). The germline V and J ends were trimmed by 4 bases and 6 bases, with 12 bases remaining between them. Germline-derived CDR1 and CDR2 are LGHDT and YNNKEL (reference sequence). This CDR3 has 13 residues.

The CDR3 sequence: CASSPGLAGETQYF. In DNA form, the CDR3 reads TGTGCCAGCTCACCCGGACTAGCGGGAGAGACCCAGTACTTC. J is TRBJ2-5 and V is TRBV18, with 11 bases identical to TRBD2. V shed 3 bases, J shed 4 bases, and the junction held 1 base outside the gene matches. The CDR3 is made up of 14 amino acids. Per germline, CDR1 KGHSH and CDR2 LQKENI.

The chain links TRBV18 to TRBJ1-2, with 9 bases that match TRBD1. The CDR3 runs 15 residues. Germline lookup yields CDR1 KGHSH and CDR2 LQKENI. With 2 bases clipped from V and 6 bases from J, the junction kept 7 bases outside the gene matches. The CDR3 protein is CASSPYTGGLDGYTF. As DNA, the CDR3 is TGTGCCAGCTCACCATATACAGGGGGCCTCGATGGCTACACCTTC.

V is TRBV18 and J is TRBJ2-3, with 9 bases that match TRBD1. The CDR3 sequence is 14 residues long. From germline, CDR1 is KGHSH and CDR2 LQKENI. Unmatched junction bases numbered 5, after V lost 4 bases and J lost 6 bases. In DNA form, the CDR3 reads TGTGCCAGCTCACGCGGGACAGGGTCCGATACGCAGTATTTT. Protein product: CASSRGTGSDTQYF.

The CDR3 loop is CAWTVPGTGVVDTQYF. The CDR3 DNA follows: TGTGCCTGGACGGTCCCCGGGACAGGGGTTGTAGATACGCAGTATTTT. The chain combines TRBV30 with TRBJ2-3; 10 bases agree with TRBD1. The CDR3 spans 16 residues. Trimming cost V 4 bases and J 5 bases; bases outside gene matches: 12. Germline CDR1 is GTSNPN and CDR2 is SVGIG (reference sequence).

The genes are TRBV11-2 and TRBJ2-7; a weak D match, TRBD2 (6 bases). Germline values: CDR1 SGHAT, CDR2 FQNNGV. With 5 bases removed from V and 4 bases from J, the gap between germline ends came to 15 bases. The CDR3 is made up of 14 amino acids. The CDR3 spells CASSPIGTLYEQYF. The CDR3 DNA reads as TGTGCCAGCAGCCCAATCGGGACTTTATACGAGCAGTACTTC.

The chain employs TRBV5-1 and TRBJ2-7; 11 positions match TRBD2. The J segment lost 1 base and the V segment lost 4 bases, leaving 13 bases of the junction unmatched. Germline lookup yields CDR1 SGHRS and CDR2 YFSETQ. CDR3 length equals 18 residues. The CDR3 coding sequence is TGCGCCAGCAGCAAGATGCATACTAGCGGGAGAATTTCCTACGAGCAGTACTTC. Protein sequence: CASSKMHTSGRISYEQYF.

The chain combines TRBV18 with TRBJ2-2; 10 bases agree with TRBD1. CDR3 size: 15 residues. Trimming took 4 bases from V and 5 from J; bases not matched to a gene: 4. Germline V CDR1 and CDR2: KGHSH, LQKENI. CDR3 loop: CASSRRGQGTGELFF. The CDR3 DNA reads as TGTGCCAGCTCACGGAGGGGACAGGGGACCGGGGAGCTGTTTTTT.

The V gene is TRBV5-4, the J gene TRBJ2-7; 7 bases are a match to TRBD2. This CDR3 spans 16 amino acids. Per the germline V gene, CDR1 is SGHNT and CDR2 is YYREEE (reference sequence). The junction had 13 bases not matched to a gene; V was cut back by 0 bases and J by 7 bases. Here the CDR3 DNA reads TGTGCCAGCAGCTTGGGGGGAGGCGGGAGTGTGGGTGAGCAGTACTTC. It specifies CASSLGGGGSVGEQYF.

The chain is built from TRBV30 and TRBJ2-7, with no clear D. Germline lookup yields CDR1 GTSNPN and CDR2 SVGIG (reference sequence). Trimming removed 2 bases from V and 6 bases from J, with 11 bases in between. This CDR3 comprises 12 residues. CDR3 sequence: CAWSSGSPEQYF. CDR3 DNA sequence: TGTGCCTGGAGTTCCGGGTCCCCCGAGCAGTACTTC. The full variable domain, with the rest looked up from reference TRBV30 and TRBJ2-7, is SQTIHQWPATLVQPVGSPLSLECTVEGTSNPNLYWYRQAAGRGLQLLFYSVGIGQISSEVPQNLSASRPQDRQFILSSKKLLLSDSGFYLCAWSSGSPEQYFGPGTRLTVT.

The chain carries TRBV27 and TRBJ2-5; D is possibly TRBD1 (6 bases). Germline values: CDR1 MNHEY, CDR2 SMNVEV (reference sequence). This CDR3 has 15 amino acids. Trimming took off 0 bases at V and 7 bases at J, with 15 bases between the two ends. In DNA form, the CDR3 reads TGTGCCAGCAGTTTATCAGCAGGGGCTCTAGGGACCCAGTACTTC. Translating it yields CASSLSAGALGTQYF.

This chain connects TRBV28 to TRBJ1-2; TRBD1 aligns across 10 bases. CDR1 is MDHEN and CDR2 is SYDVKM in the germline V gene. Trimming took 3 bases from V and 6 from J; bases not matched to a gene: 7. This CDR3 has 15 amino acids. This CDR3 reads CASSFGTGVFNGYTF. For the CDR3, the DNA is TGTGCCAGCAGTTTTGGGACAGGGGTATTCAATGGCTACACCTTC.

CDR3 sequence: CASSPYLAGGITEAFF. Written as DNA, the CDR3 is TGTGCCAGCTCACCCTATTTAGCAGGGGGAATTACTGAAGCTTTCTTT. This chain uses TRBV18 with TRBJ1-1; 7 bases are shared with TRBD1. After removal of 3 bases from V and 5 bases from J, the junction contained 12 bases not matched to a gene. The CDR3 totals 16 residues. CDR1 KGHSH and CDR2 LQKENI come from the germline V gene.

The gene calls are TRBV29-1 and TRBJ2-7, with TRBD1 as a possible D gene (6 bases). The CDR3 contains 12 residues. Trimming shortened V by 4 bases and J by 6 bases, and 13 bases separated the two germline ends. Germline lookup yields CDR1 SQVTM and CDR2 ANQGSEA. DNA for the CDR3: TGCAGCGTTGGGTCCAACAGGGCCGAGCAGTACTTC. Protein product: CSVGSNRAEQYF.